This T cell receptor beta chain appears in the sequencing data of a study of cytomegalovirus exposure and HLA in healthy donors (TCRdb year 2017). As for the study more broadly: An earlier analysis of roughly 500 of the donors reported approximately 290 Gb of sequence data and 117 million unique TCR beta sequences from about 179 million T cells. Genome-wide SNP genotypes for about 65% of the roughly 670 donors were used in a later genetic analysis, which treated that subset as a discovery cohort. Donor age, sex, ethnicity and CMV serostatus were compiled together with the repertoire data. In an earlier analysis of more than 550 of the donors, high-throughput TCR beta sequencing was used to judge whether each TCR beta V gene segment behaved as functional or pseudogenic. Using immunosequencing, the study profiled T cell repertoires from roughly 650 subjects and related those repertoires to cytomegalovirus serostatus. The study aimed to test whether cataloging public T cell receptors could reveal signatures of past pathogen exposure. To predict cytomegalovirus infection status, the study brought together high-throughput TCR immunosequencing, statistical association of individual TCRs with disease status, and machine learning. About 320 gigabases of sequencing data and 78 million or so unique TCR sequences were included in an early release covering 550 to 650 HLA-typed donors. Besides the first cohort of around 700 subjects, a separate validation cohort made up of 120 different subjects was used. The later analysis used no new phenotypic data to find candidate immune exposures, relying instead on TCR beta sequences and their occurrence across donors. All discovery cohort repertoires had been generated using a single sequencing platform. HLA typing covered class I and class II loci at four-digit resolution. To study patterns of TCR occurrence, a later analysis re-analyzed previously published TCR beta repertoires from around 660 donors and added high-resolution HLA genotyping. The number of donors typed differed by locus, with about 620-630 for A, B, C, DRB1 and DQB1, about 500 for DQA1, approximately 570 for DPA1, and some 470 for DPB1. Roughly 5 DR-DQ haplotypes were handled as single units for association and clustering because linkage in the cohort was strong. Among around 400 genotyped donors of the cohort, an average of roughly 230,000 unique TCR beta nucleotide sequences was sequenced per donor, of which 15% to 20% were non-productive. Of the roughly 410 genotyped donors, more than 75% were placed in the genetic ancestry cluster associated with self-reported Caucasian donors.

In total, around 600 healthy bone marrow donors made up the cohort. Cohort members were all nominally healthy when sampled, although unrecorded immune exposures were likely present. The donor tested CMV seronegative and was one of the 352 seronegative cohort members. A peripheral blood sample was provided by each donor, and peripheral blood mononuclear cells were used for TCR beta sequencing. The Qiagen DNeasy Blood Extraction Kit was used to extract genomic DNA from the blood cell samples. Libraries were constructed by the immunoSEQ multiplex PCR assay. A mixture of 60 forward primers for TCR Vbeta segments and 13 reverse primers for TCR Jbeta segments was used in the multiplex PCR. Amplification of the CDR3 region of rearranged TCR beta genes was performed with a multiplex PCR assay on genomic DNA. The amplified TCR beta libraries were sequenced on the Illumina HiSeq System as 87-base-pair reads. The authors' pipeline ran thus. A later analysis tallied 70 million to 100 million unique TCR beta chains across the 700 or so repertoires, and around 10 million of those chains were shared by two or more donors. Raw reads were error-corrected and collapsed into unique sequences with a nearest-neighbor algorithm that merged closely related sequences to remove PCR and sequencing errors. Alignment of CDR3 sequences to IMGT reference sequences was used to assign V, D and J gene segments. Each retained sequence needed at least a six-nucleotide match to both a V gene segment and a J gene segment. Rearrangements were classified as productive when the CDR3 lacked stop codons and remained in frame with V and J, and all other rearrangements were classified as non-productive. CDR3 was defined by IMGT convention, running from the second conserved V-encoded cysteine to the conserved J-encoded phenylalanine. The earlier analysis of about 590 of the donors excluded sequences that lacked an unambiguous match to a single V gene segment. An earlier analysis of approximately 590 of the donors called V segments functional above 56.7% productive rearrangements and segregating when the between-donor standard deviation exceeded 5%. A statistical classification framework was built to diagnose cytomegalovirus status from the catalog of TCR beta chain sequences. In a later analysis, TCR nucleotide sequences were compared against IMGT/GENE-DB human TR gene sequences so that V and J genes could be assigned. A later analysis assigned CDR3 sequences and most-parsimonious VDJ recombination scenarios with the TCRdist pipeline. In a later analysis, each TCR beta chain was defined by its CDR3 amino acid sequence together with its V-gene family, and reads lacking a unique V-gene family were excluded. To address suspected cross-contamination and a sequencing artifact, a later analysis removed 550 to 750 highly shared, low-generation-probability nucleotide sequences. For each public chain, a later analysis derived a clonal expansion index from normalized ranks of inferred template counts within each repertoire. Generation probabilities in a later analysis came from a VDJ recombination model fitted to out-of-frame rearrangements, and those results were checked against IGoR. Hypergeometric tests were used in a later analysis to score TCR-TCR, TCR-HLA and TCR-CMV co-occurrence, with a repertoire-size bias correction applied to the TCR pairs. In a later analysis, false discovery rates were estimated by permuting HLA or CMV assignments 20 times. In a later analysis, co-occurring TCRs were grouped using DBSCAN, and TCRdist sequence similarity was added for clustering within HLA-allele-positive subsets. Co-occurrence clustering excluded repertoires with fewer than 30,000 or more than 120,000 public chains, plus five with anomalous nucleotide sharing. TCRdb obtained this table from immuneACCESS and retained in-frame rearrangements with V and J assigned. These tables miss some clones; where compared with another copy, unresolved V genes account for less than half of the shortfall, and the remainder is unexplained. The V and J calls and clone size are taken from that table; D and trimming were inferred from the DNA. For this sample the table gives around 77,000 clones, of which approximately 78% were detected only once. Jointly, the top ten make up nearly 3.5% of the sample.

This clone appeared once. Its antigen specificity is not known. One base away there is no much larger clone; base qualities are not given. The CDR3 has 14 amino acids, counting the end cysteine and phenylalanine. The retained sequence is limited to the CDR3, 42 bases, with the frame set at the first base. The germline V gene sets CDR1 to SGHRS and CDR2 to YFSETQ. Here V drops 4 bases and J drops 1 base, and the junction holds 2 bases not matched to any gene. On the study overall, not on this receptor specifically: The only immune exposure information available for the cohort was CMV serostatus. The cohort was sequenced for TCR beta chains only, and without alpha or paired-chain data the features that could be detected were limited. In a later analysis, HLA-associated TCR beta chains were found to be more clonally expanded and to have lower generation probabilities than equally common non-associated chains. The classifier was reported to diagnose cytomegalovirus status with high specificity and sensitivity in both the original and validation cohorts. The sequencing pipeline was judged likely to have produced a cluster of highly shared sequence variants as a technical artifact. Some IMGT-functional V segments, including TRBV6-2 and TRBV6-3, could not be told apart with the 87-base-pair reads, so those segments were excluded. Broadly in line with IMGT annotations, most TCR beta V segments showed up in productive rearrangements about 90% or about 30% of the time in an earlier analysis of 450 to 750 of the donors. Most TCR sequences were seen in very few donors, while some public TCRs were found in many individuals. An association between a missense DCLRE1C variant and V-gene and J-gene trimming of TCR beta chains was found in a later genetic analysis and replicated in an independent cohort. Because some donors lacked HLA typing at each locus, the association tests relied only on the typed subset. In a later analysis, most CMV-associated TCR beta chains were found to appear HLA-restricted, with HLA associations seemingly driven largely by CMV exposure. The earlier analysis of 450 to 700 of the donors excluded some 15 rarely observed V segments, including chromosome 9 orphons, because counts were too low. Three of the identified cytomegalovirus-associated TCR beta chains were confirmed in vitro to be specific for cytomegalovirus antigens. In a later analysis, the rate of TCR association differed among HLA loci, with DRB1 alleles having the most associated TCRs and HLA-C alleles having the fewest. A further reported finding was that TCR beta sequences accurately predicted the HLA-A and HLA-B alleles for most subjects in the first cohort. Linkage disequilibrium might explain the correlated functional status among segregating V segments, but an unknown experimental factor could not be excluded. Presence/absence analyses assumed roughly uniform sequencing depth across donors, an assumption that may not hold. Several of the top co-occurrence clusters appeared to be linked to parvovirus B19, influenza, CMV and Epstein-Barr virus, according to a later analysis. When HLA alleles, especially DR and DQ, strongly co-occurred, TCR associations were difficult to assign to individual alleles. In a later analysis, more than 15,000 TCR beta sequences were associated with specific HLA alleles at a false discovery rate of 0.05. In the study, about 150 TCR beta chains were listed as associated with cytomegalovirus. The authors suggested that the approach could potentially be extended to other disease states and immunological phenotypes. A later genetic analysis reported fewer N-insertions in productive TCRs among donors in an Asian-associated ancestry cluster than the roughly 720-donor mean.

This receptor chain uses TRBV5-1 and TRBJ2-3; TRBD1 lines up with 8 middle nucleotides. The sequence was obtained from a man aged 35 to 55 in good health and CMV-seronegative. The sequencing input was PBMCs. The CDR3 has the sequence CASSQDRGTDTQYF. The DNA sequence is TGCGCCAGCAGCCAGGACAGGGGCACAGATACGCAGTATTTT.